This T cell receptor (beta chain) was identified in a study of T cell responses to AZD1222 COVID-19 vaccine. Assay used: immunoSEQ multiplex PCR; TCRdb lists only in-frame clones, some missing. The sample records roughly 190,000 clones, approximately 91% being singletons. This receptor was taken from an adult in good health. The specimen comprised peripheral blood, sampled on day 0 of AZD1222 vaccination.

In nucleotides, the CDR3 is TGTGCCAGCAGCTTGCCTTTAGCGGGGAAAGAGACCCAGTACTTC. Protein: CASSLPLAGKETQYF. The chain carries TRBV5-4 and TRBJ2-5; 8 nucleotides align to TRBD2. J was trimmed by 3 bases and V by 1 base; bases with no gene match: 5. Germline V gene sequence: CDR1 SGHNT, CDR2 YYREEE (reference sequence). CDR3 length: 15 amino acids.